The clone carrying this TCR beta chain was observed a few times. Its specificity is unknown. This sample is drawn from a study of PD-1 blockade in mismatch repair-deficient tumors. TCR sequencing covered a few patients who responded to pembrolizumab. Here immunoSEQ multiplex PCR was the method, and the copy in TCRdb shows in-frame clones only, minus some. The repertoire holds some 100,000 clones, with under 90% as singletons. Study observations and caveats: After pembrolizumab, tumor-resident clones rose rapidly, then generally contracted before radiologic responses.

Sequenced here: peripheral blood, sampled approximately 35 weeks after starting pembrolizumab. The TCR was taken from an adult with mismatch repair-deficient cancer.

This chain's CDR3 is CAALSGANVLTF. CDR3 sequence (DNA): TGTGCCGCGTTATCTGGGGCCAACGTCCTGACTTTC. The V gene is TRBV19, the J gene TRBJ2-6; D is uncertain. The V end was cut by 11 bases, the J end by 1 base, with 6 bases between. Looked up from germline, CDR1 is LNHDA and CDR2 is SQIVND (reference sequence). The CDR3 length is 12 residues.